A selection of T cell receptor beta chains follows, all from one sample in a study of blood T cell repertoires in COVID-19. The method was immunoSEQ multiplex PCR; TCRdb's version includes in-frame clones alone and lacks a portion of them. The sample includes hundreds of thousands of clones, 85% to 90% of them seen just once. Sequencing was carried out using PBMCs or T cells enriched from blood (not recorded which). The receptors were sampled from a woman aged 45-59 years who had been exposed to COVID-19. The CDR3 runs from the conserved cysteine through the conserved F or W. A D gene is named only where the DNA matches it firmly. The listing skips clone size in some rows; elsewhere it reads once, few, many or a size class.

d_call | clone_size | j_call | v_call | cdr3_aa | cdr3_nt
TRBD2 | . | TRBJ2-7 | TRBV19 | CASSIEAFGTSGVYEQYF | TGTGCCAGTAGTATAGAGGCTTTTGGGACTAGCGGGGTATACGAGCAGTACTTC
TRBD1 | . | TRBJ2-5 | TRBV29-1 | CSVRQGGETQYF | TGCAGCGTTCGACAGGGCGGCGAGACCCAGTACTTC
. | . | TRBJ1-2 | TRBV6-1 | CASSEASGVSYGYTF | TGTGCCAGCAGTGAAGCGTCGGGGGTTAGCTATGGCTACACCTTC
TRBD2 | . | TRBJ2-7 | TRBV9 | CASTLAGDPYEQYF | TGTGCCAGCACCCTAGCGGGGGACCCCTACGAGCAGTACTTC
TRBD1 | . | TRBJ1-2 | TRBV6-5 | CATYGTGSPFGYTF | TGTGCCACCTACGGGACAGGGAGCCCCTTTGGCTACACCTTC
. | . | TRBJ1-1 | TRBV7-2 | CASSLVAGASEAFF | TGTGCCAGCAGCTTAGTGGCGGGGGCCTCTGAAGCTTTCTTT
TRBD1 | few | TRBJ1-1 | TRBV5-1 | CASSLTGGNTEAFF | TGCGCCAGCAGCTTGACAGGGGGGAACACTGAAGCTTTCTTT
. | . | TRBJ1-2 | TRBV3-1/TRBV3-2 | CASSQAQGFGYTF | TGTGCCAGCAGCCAAGCCCAGGGTTTTGGCTACACCTTC
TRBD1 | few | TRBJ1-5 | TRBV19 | CASSPTGPGTGRGQPQHF | TGTGCCAGTAGCCCCACTGGACCTGGGACAGGACGGGGACAGCCCCAGCATTTT
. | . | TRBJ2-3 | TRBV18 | CASSSSTDTQYF | TGTGCCAGCTCATCTAGCACAGATACGCAGTATTTT
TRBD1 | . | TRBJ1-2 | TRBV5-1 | CASSPGQGDYGYTF | TGCGCCAGCAGCCCGGGACAGGGGGACTATGGCTACACCTTC
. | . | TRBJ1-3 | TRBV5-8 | CASRRDLSGNTIYF | TGTGCCAGCAGGAGGGATCTCTCTGGAAACACCATATATTTT
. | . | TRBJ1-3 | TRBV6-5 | CASNAGHWAGNTIYF | TGTGCCAGCAATGCCGGACACTGGGCTGGAAACACCATATATTTT
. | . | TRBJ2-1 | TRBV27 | CASSPGVSANYNEQFF | TGTGCCAGCAGCCCCGGGGTTTCGGCCAATTACAATGAGCAGTTCTTC
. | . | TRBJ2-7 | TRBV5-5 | CASSLGLGFSYEQYF | TGTGCCAGCAGCTTGGGTCTCGGGTTCTCCTACGAGCAGTACTTC
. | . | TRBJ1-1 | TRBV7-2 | CASSLLGGSTEAFF | TGTGCCAGCAGCTTATTGGGAGGATCCACTGAAGCTTTCTTT
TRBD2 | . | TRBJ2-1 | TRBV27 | CATWGVAGYNEQFF | TGTGCCACTTGGGGAGTAGCGGGGTACAATGAGCAGTTCTTC
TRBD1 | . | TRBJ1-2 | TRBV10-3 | CAISESDRGIGDYGYTF | TGTGCCATCAGTGAGTCGGACAGGGGAATTGGCGACTATGGCTACACCTTC
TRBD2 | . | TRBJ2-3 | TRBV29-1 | CSVEGPSGGAGTQYF | TGCAGCGTTGAAGGACCTAGCGGGGGGGCCGGTACGCAGTATTTT
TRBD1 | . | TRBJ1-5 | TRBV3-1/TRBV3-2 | CASRQGNQPQHF | TGTGCCAGCAGACAGGGGAATCAGCCCCAGCATTTT